This TCR beta chain was sequenced for a study of OX40 agonist ivuxolimab in advanced cancers. Study in general: Patients assigned to dose escalation were diagnosed with hepatocellular carcinoma, melanoma, renal cell or head and neck cancer.

The CDR3 contains 12 residues. CDR1 is SGHAT and CDR2 is FQNNGV in the germline V gene. V gave up 4 bases and J gave up 3 bases, with 7 bases separating them. Worth noting for this clone: The antigen remains unidentified.

Study-level findings and limits: The 0.1-3.0 mg/kg partial responders had among the lowest clonal expansion.

The method was immunoSEQ multiplex PCR; TCRdb's version includes in-frame clones alone and lacks a portion of them. This table holds 50,000 to 70,000 clones, over 75% found once. The material sequenced was CD4+ or CD8+ T cells sorted from blood, taken in a trial of the OX40 agonist ivuxolimab. The genes are TRBV11-2 and TRBJ2-7, with a possible D match to TRBD1 (5 bases). This TCR came from an adult with an advanced solid tumor such as melanoma, head and neck, liver or kidney cancer. CDR3 protein: CASSSDSYEQYF. CDR3 coding DNA: TGTGCCAGCAGCTCAGACAGCTACGAGCAGTACTTC. The entire variable domain, with the rest obtained from reference TRBV11-2 and TRBJ2-7, is as follows: EAGVAQSPRYKIIEKRQSVAFWCNPISGHATLYWYQQILGQGPKLLIQFQNNGVVDDSQLPKDRFSAERLKGVDSTLKIQPAKLEDSAVYLCASSSDSYEQYFGPGTRLTVT.